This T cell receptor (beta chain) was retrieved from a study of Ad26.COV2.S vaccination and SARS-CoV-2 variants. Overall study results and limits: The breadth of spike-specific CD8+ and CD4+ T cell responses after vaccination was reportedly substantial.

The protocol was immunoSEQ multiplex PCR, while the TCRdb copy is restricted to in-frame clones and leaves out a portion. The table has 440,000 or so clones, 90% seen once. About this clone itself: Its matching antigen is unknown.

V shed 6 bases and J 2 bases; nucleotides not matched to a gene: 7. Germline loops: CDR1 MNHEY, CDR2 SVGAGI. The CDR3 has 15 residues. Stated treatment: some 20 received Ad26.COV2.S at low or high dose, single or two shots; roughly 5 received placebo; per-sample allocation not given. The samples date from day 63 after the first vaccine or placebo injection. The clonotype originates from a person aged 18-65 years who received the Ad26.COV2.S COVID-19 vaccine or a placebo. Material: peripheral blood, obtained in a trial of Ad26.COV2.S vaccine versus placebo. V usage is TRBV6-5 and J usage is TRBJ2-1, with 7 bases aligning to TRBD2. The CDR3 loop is CASRRGGRAYNEQFF. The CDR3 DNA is TGTGCCAGCAGGCGGGGTGGGAGGGCCTACAATGAGCAGTTCTTC.